Detailed here is one T cell receptor (beta chain). Specified time point: cycle 4 day 1 (C4D1), after around six weeks of nivolumab. All patients experienced relapse after autologous stem cell transplantation, and brentuximab vedotin exposure was variable. These data come from a study of PD-1 blockade in classical Hodgkin lymphoma. Turning to the study itself: Administration of nivolumab to patients was at 3 mg/kg intravenously every 2 weeks.

Trimming stripped 4 bases from V and 7 bases from J, with 17 bases between. Germline CDR1 and CDR2: SGHRS and YFSETQ. There are 14 residues in the CDR3. Data came from immunoSEQ multiplex PCR; TCRdb stores just in-frame clones and leaves some out. Of tens of thousands of clones in the sample, nearly 90% were seen once. This receptor was obtained from a human donor with classical Hodgkin lymphoma. The chain carries TRBV5-1 and TRBJ1-2; D gene ambiguous. The sample here was peripheral blood mononuclear cells (PBMCs), taken before the fourth cycle of nivolumab. In DNA form, the CDR3 reads TGCGCCAGCAGCCCCGCTACGGGTAATGCTGGCTACACCTTC. It translates to CASSPATGNAGYTF.